These T cell receptor beta chains were read from a single sample in a study of graft-versus-host responses after intestinal transplantation. Sequencing used immunoSEQ multiplex PCR; TCRdb keeps in-frame clones, though not all of them. The sample has 74,000 or so clones; around 93% are singletons. The material was PBMCs, obtained 98 days after intestinal transplantation. The receptors come from a human patient who received an intestinal transplant, so some T cells may come from the graft donor. CDR3s include the opening cysteine and the closing phenylalanine or tryptophan.

j_call | v_call | cdr3_aa
TRBJ1-5 | TRBV15 | CATSRDRQKNQPQHF
TRBJ2-1 | TRBV18 | CASSLKTSGSGSYNEQFF
TRBJ1-3 | TRBV7-2 | CASSSQPGTVGNTIYF
TRBJ2-5 | TRBV5-1 | CASSLGLTYQETQYF
TRBJ2-7 | TRBV29-1 | CSVVLYSSYEQYF
TRBJ2-6 | TRBV7-6 | CASSPGQAFSGANVLTF
TRBJ2-1 | TRBV29-1 | CSVVSWAEEFSYNEQFF
TRBJ1-2 | TRBV19 | CASSPTEDYYGYTF
TRBJ2-1 | TRBV6-6 | CASSARPGQHYNEQFF
TRBJ2-1 | TRBV19 | CASSTAGTGYEQFF
TRBJ2-2 | TRBV5-4 | CASSFRAGTGELFF
TRBJ1-4 | TRBV7-8 | CASSWEATTATNEKLFF
TRBJ1-2 | TRBV6-6 | CASSYAGEGYTF
TRBJ2-3 | TRBV5-1 | CASSFEVLAGVGRTDTQYF
TRBJ1-2 | TRBV25-1 | CASSERDKNGYTF
TRBJ2-2 | TRBV6-5 | CASSFRATNTGELFF
TRBJ2-7 | TRBV7-9 | CASSLVSGGQYF
TRBJ2-1 | TRBV2 | CASSRTGTNEQFF
TRBJ2-7 | TRBV11-2 | CASSLDWTGGYYEQYF
TRBJ2-7 | TRBV28 | CASIEGQFPYEQYF
TRBJ2-1 | TRBV5-1 | CASSLAGGGNEQFF
TRBJ2-2 | TRBV7-2 | CASSLSITGELFF
TRBJ2-7 | TRBV28 | CASSEIGTDTYEQYF
TRBJ2-7 | TRBV18 | CASSPPLVDPTTSYEQYF
TRBJ2-5 | TRBV4-1 | CASSQESTRLQTQYF
TRBJ2-7 | TRBV6-5 | CASRLTSGGIYEQYF
TRBJ2-5 | TRBV4-1 | CASSQERGGQETQYF
TRBJ1-4 | TRBV5-1 | CASSHDPNEKLFF
TRBJ2-3 | TRBV5-1 | CASSHTSADTQYF
TRBJ2-7 | TRBV27 | CASSLTPTYEQYF
TRBJ1-5 | TRBV6-6 | CASSTSGGGNQPQHF
TRBJ2-1 | TRBV6-5 | CASSKDRLNNEQFF
TRBJ2-1 | TRBV25-1 | CASSEFSGTYNEQFF
TRBJ1-2 | TRBV29-1 | CSGFQGTGYGYTF
TRBJ2-1 | TRBV4-1 | CASSQDRGRNEQFF
TRBJ2-1 | TRBV4-2 | CASSQEGLGHSYNEQFF
TRBJ2-5 | TRBV9 | CASSVGGAGAETQYF
TRBJ2-3 | TRBV10-1 | CASSDPPRTDTQYF
TRBJ1-1 | TRBV28 | CASRMGIGQGAEAFF
TRBJ2-2 | TRBV5-5 | CASSYPGQGFTGELFF